This record looks at one T cell receptor (beta chain) sequence and its context. This specimen belongs to a study of technical replicates of blood from a handful of donors. Measured with immunoSEQ multiplex PCR; TCRdb has only the in-frame clones, and not every one. Of roughly 82,000 clones in the sample, 80% to 95% were seen once. The germline V gene encodes CDR1 SGHTA and CDR2 FQGNSA. Trimming removed 3 bases at V and 5 bases at J, with 14 bases between. The CDR3 covers 15 residues. The origin of this receptor is a human donor in good health. V usage is TRBV7-2 and J usage is TRBJ2-1, with D possibly TRBD1 on 5 matching bases. The sequencing input was T cells isolated from PBMCs. In DNA form, the CDR3 reads TGTGCCAGCAGCTTTATCTGGGGCTCGAACAATGAGCAGTTCTTC. Protein sequence: CASSFIWGSNNEQFF.